The rows below give T cell receptor beta chains drawn from one sample of a study of memory CD4+ T cells and cytomegalovirus serostatus. Profiled with immunoSEQ multiplex PCR; TCRdb holds only in-frame clones, not every one. This table holds tens of thousands of clones, about 75% found once. Input material: memory CD4+ T cells from blood. Receptors originate from an adult in good health and CMV-seropositive. The CDR3 runs from the conserved cysteine through the conserved F or W. A D gene is named only where the DNA matches it firmly. Not every row has a clone size; where given, it reads once, few, many or a size class.

clone_size d_call j_call v_call cdr3_nt cdr3_aa
- - TRBJ2-7 TRBV7-9 TGTGCCAGCAGGCCCCCTCTGGGGGCGGGAGAGCAGTACTTC CASRPPLGAGEQYF
once - TRBJ2-5 TRBV11-2 TGTGCCAGCAGCCTTCGACAGCACCAAGAGACCCAGTACTTC CASSLRQHQETQYF
- TRBD1 TRBJ2-3 TRBV6-5 TGTGCCAGCAGGACAGGGGGCCTGTCAGATACGCAGTATTTT CASRTGGLSDTQYF
- TRBD1 TRBJ2-7 TRBV19 TGTGCCAGTAGTGGGACAGGACAGATCACCTACGAGCAGTACTTC CASSGTGQITYEQYF
- - TRBJ1-2 TRBV11-2 TGTGCCAGCAGCTTAGGGCAGGGTTATGGCTACACCTTC CASSLGQGYGYTF
- - TRBJ2-7 TRBV5-1 TGCGCCAGCAGCTTGCAGGGAGGGGGGACCTACGAGCAGTACTTC CASSLQGGGTYEQYF
- - TRBJ1-2 TRBV10-3 TGTGCCATCAGTGAGTCCCGGGGGGCCTATGGCTACACCTTC CAISESRGAYGYTF
- - TRBJ2-2 TRBV5-1 TGCGCCAGCAGCTTTGACAGCGGAAACACCGGGGAGCTGTTTTTT CASSFDSGNTGELFF
- - TRBJ2-7 TRBV6-1 TGTGCCAGCAGTGAAGCGCTTTACGGGGAATCCTACGAGCAGTACTTC CASSEALYGESYEQYF
- - TRBJ2-7 TRBV7-8 TGTGCCAGCAGTAGTCGGCAGGGCATTGTGCAGTACTTC CASSSRQGIVQYF
- TRBD1 TRBJ1-2 TRBV29-1 TGCAGCGTTGAAGGGACAGGGGTTCGGTACACCTTC CSVEGTGVRYTF